This T cell receptor (beta chain) was identified during a study of blood T cell repertoires in COVID-19. The germline V and J ends were trimmed by 5 bases and 3 bases, with 15 bases remaining between them. The length of the CDR3 is 15 residues. Germline V CDR1 and CDR2: SEHNR, FQNEAQ (reference sequence). Method: immunoSEQ multiplex PCR; TCRdb's copy keeps in-frame clones and lacks some. In the table there are hundreds of thousands of clones, roughly nine tenths of which are singletons. Before being deemed recovered, Cohort 3 donors had two negative PCRs, clearance, or symptom resolution. Input material: PBMCs or T cells enriched from blood (not recorded which). The TCR was taken from a woman between 40 and 55 years old who had recovered from COVID-19. The rearrangement links TRBV7-9 to TRBJ2-3; the D gene is possibly TRBD1 (5 bases). Written as DNA, the CDR3 is TGTGCCAGCAGCCACCGTGGGGCGCGTACAGATACGCAGTATTTT. Its translation: CASSHRGARTDTQYF.